This T cell receptor beta chain was found in a study of T cell responses to AZD1222 COVID-19 vaccine. Study-wide findings and caveats: Donors in the cohort were predominantly white British and more often female, and clonal diversity was possibly underestimated. Only six people who got AZD1222 tested seropositive at baseline.

CDR3 size: 17 residues. Germline loops: CDR1 LNHDA, CDR2 SQIVND (reference sequence). V dropped 4 bases and J dropped 2 bases, with 15 bases sitting between them. Concerning this clone: Its antigen remains unknown.

Only in-frame clones appear in the TCRdb table, and some are missing; sequencing was by immunoSEQ multiplex PCR. Of some 100,000 clones listed, over 75% were seen once; the top ten hold about 15%. This specimen was peripheral blood, taken on day 0 of AZD1222 vaccination. The sequence came from an adult in good health. J is TRBJ2-6 and V is TRBV19; D tentatively fits TRBD1 or TRBD2 (6 bases each). CDR3 protein: CASSTHGGLPGANVLTF. CDR3 bases: TGTGCCAGTAGTACCCACGGGGGCCTCCCTGGGGCCAACGTCCTGACTTTC.